One and the same sample provided the 14 T cell receptor beta chains below, sequenced in a study. Via MiXCR, TCRdb re-called the 5' RACE reads, giving one row per CDR3 protein. The repertoire has tens of thousands of distinct CDR3 sequences, around a quarter of them found once; the top ten carry 2.1%. The sample was naive CD4+ T cells sorted from blood. Stated subset: naive CD4+ T cells, CD4+CD45RA+CD25-. Receptors originate from a female donor with breast cancer.

This clonotype came up a few times. This CDR3 is CASSEGTGSNRQPQHF. CDR3 sequence (DNA): TGTGCCAGCAGTGAGGGGACAGGGTCCAATCGGCAGCCCCAGCATTTT. The rearrangement uses TRBV6-1 and TRBJ1-5; 9 nucleotides line up with TRBD1. The trim removed 3 bases at V and 7 bases at J, leaving 10 bases unmatched. The CDR3 totals 16 residues. Germline CDR1 and CDR2: MNHNS and SASEGT.

The genes are TRBV11-2 and TRBJ2-6; tentative D call: TRBD1 (5 bases). The CDR3 sequence is 15 residues long. Germline CDR1 is SGHAT and CDR2 is FQNNGV. The V end lost 3 bases, the J end lost 2 bases, and 8 bases lay between the germline ends. The CDR3 DNA sequence: TGTGCCAGCAGCTTTCAAGGGGCTGGGGCCAACGTCCTGACTTTC. This translates into CASSFQGAGANVLTF.

The V call is TRBV5-1, the J call TRBJ2-1; 14 bases map to TRBD2. The CDR3 extends over 17 amino acids. Trimming removed 4 bases from V and 6 bases from J; junction bases left unmatched: 9. Germline lookup yields CDR1 SGHRS and CDR2 YFSETQ. The CDR3 reads CASSGSYGTSGSNEQFF. DNA for the CDR3: TGCGCCAGCAGCGGAAGCTACGGGACTAGCGGGAGCAATGAGCAGTTCTTC.

This clonotype has just one count. Being one base from a much bigger clone, this may be a read error. V gene TRBV5-6 combines with J gene TRBJ1-5; D is unresolved. Per the germline V gene, CDR1 is SGHDT and CDR2 is YYEEEE. V was shortened by 0 bases and J by 7 bases, with 8 bases between the two germline ends. The CDR3 covers 13 residues. CDR3 residues: CASSLEPEQPQHF. The CDR3 nucleotides read TGTGCCAGCAGCTTGGAGCCAGAACAGCCCCAGCATTTT.

This clonotype was seen repeatedly, ten times or more. The CDR3 nucleotides are TGCGCCAGCAGCTCCTACAGGGGGGGAGAAGAGACCCAGTACTTC. It yields the protein CASSSYRGGEETQYF. The chain couples TRBV5-1 to TRBJ2-5, with D perhaps TRBD1 (8 bases). Germline-derived CDR1 and CDR2 are SGHRS and YFSETQ. V was clipped by 3 bases and J by 3 bases, with 15 bases between them. The CDR3 covers 15 residues.

The CDR3 region is CASRSTGTPDYGYTF. CDR3 nucleotide sequence: TGTGCCAGCAGAAGTACTGGGACGCCCGATTATGGCTACACCTTC. The V gene is TRBV28, the J gene TRBJ1-2; possible D gene TRBD1, 5 bases. V shed 6 bases and J shed 5 bases, with 19 bases lying between them. Germline V gives CDR1 MDHEN, CDR2 SYDVKM. This CDR3 contains 15 residues.

This clonotype was recorded a few times. This sequence joins TRBV5-1 and TRBJ2-7; the match to TRBD1 covers 8 bases. V was pared by 0 bases and J by 3 bases, with 8 bases of the junction left unmatched. Germline V gene sequence: CDR1 SGHRS, CDR2 YFSETQ. The length of the CDR3 is 16 residues. This CDR3 reads CASSLAPPGGLYEQYF. The CDR3 coding sequence is TGCGCCAGCAGCTTGGCCCCGCCAGGGGGCCTCTACGAGCAGTACTTC.

The chain joins TRBV6-2 or TRBV6-3 to TRBJ2-5; perhaps D is TRBD1 or TRBD2 (5 bases each). This CDR3 region has 14 residues. Germline CDR1 and CDR2: MNHEY and SVGEGT. V dropped 8 bases and J dropped 6 bases, with 19 bases sitting between them. Written as DNA, the CDR3 is TGTGCCAGCTATACTCCGGGGCTAGGAAAGACCCAGTACTTC. Residues: CASYTPGLGKTQYF.

This clonotype came up a few times. The chain has TRBV6-1 and TRBJ1-5, with D unclear. The CDR3 spans 15 residues. CDR1 and CDR2 (germline): MNHNS, SASEGT. V was pared by 1 base and J by 5 bases, with 12 bases between. Here the CDR3 reads CASSEGPLLDQPQHF. The CDR3 coding sequence is TGTGCCAGCAGTGAAGGCCCCCTATTGGATCAGCCCCAGCATTTT.

V gene TRBV5-1 combines with J gene TRBJ2-5; D unclear. V dropped 1 base and J dropped 2 bases, with 9 bases sitting between them. Germline values: CDR1 SGHRS, CDR2 YFSETQ. This CDR3 region has 14 residues. The CDR3 DNA is TGCGCCAGCAGCTTGAGTGGGCAGCAAGAGACCCAGTACTTC. Its protein product is CASSLSGQQETQYF. Combining the CDR3 with reference TRBV5-1 and TRBJ2-5 gives the whole variable domain KAGVTQTPRYLIKTRGQQVTLSCSPISGHRSVSWYQQTPGQGLQFLFEYFSETQRNKGNFPGRFSGRQFSNSRSEMNVSTLELGDSALYLCASSLSGQQETQYFGPGTRLLVL.

The chain combines TRBV7-3 with TRBJ2-7; TRBD2 matches at 12 bases. The CDR3 has 12 residues. Germline V gives CDR1 SGHTA, CDR2 FQGTGA. With 5 bases clipped from V and 13 bases from J, the junction kept 6 bases outside the gene matches. CDR3 sequence: CASSHLAGGPYF. The CDR3 region has the DNA TGTGCCAGCAGCCATCTAGCGGGAGGGCCCTACTTC. Full variable domain (missing parts from reference TRBV7-3 and TRBJ2-7): GAGVSQTPSNKVTEKGKYVELRCDPISGHTALYWYRQSLGQGPEFLIYFQGTGAADDSGLPNDRFFAVRPEGSVSTLKIQRTERGDSAVYLCASSHLAGGPYFGPGTRLTVT.

In this sample, this clonotype turned up many times. The chain employs TRBV11-2 and TRBJ2-7; D is unclear. V was pared by 0 bases and J by 2 bases, with 2 bases between. Germline values: CDR1 SGHAT, CDR2 FQNNGV. The CDR3 totals 12 residues. CDR3 bases: TGTGCCAGCAGCTTAGACGCCTACGAGCAGTACTTC. As protein: CASSLDAYEQYF.

The chain uses TRBV6-1 and TRBJ1-3; TRBD1 might be the D (6 bases). V dropped 7 bases and J dropped 0 bases, with 10 bases sitting between them. The length of the CDR3 is 14 residues. Germline CDR1 MNHNS, CDR2 SASEGT. The CDR3 loop is CASIRDNSGNTIYF. As DNA, the CDR3 is TGTGCCAGCATCCGGGACAACTCTGGAAACACCATATATTTT.

The rearrangement joins TRBV6-5 to TRBJ2-7; 11 bases match TRBD2. The germline V gene encodes CDR1 MNHEY and CDR2 SVGAGI. The CDR3 runs to 13 residues. The trim removed 6 bases at V and 6 bases at J, leaving 4 bases unmatched. CDR3 sequence (DNA): TGTGCCAGCAGGACTAGCGGGGCACGCGAGCAGTACTTC. It is translated as CASRTSGAREQYF.